The 22 T cell receptor beta chains below all came from one sample that was sequenced in a study of shared clonotypes between healthy human individuals. Sequenced by immunoSEQ multiplex PCR; TCRdb stores in-frame clones only, minus some. This table holds around 690,000 clones, 90% found once. Sequencing used memory CD8+ T cells from PBMCs. Documented subset: CD45RO+ cells pooled with CCR7-negative TemRA cells. The source of these receptors is a man younger than 35 in good health. Some clones in this sample may be carry-over from other donors' samples.

J is TRBJ1-5 and V is TRBV28; no reliable D call. The V gene lost 1 base and the J gene lost 4 bases, with 5 bases spanning the gap. Per the germline V gene, CDR1 is MDHEN and CDR2 is SYDVKM. The CDR3 has 13 residues. In DNA form, the CDR3 reads TGTGCCAGCAGTTTATTGGGGAATCAGCCCCAGCATTTT. It codes for CASSLLGNQPQHF.

The chain couples TRBV7-8 to TRBJ2-5, with unresolved D. From germline, CDR1 is SGHVS and CDR2 FQNEAQ. This CDR3 spans 13 amino acids. Trimming left V 5 bases short and J 4 bases short, with 11 bases between. The CDR3 DNA reads TGTGCCAGCAGCCAAACAAGGGCAGAGACCCAGTACTTC. Its translation: CASSQTRAETQYF.

CDR3 coding DNA: TGCGCCAGCAGCTTGGACTCCCCGACCGGGGAGCTGTTTTTT. This sequence encodes CASSLDSPTGELFF. The chain combines TRBV5-1 with TRBJ2-2; no definite D call. Germline CDR1 reads SGHRS; CDR2 reads YFSETQ. The V end was cut by 0 bases, the J end by 5 bases, with 8 bases between. The CDR3 runs to 14 residues. Together with reference TRBV5-1 and TRBJ2-2, the CDR3 gives the full variable domain: KAGVTQTPRYLIKTRGQQVTLSCSPISGHRSVSWYQQTPGQGLQFLFEYFSETQRNKGNFPGRFSGRQFSNSRSEMNVSTLELGDSALYLCASSLDSPTGELFFGEGSRLTVL.

J is TRBJ2-7 and V is TRBV5-6, with 7 nucleotides matching TRBD1. With 3 bases clipped from V and 3 bases from J, the junction kept 9 bases outside the gene matches. This CDR3 has 15 residues. Germline-derived CDR1 and CDR2 are SGHDT and YYEEEE. The CDR3 DNA reads as TGTGCCAGCAGCTCACCCCGGGACAGCATCTACGAGCAGTACTTC. Its protein product is CASSSPRDSIYEQYF.

The rearrangement joins TRBV9 to TRBJ1-2; 10 positions match TRBD1. The V gene end was trimmed by 6 bases and the J gene end by 1 base; junction bases not matched to a gene: 9. The CDR3 runs 16 residues. Germline V gene lookup returns CDR1 SGDLS and CDR2 YYNGEE. Here the CDR3 reads CASNPGQGYINYGYTF. The CDR3 DNA is TGTGCCAGCAACCCGGGACAGGGGTATATTAACTATGGCTACACCTTC. The full variable domain, with the rest looked up from reference TRBV9 and TRBJ1-2, is DSGVTQTPKHLITATGQRVTLRCSPRSGDLSVYWYQQSLDQGLQFLIQYYNGEERAKGNILERFSAQQFPDLHSELNLSSLELGDSALYFCASNPGQGYINYGYTFGSGTRLTVV.

CDR3 amino acids: CASSDDSPSDEQYF. CDR3 in DNA: TGTGCCAGTAGTGATGACAGCCCCTCGGACGAGCAGTACTTC. The chain has TRBV19 and TRBJ2-7, with D perhaps TRBD1 (5 bases). Germline-derived CDR1 and CDR2 are LNHDA and SQIVND (reference sequence). The CDR3 loop spans 14 amino acids. Trimming cost V 5 bases and J 5 bases, with 16 bases left between them. Supplemented by reference TRBV19 and TRBJ2-7, the full variable domain reads DGGITQSPKYLFRKEGQNVTLSCEQNLNHDAMYWYRQDPGQGLRLIYYSQIVNDFQKGDIAEGYSVSREKKESFPLTVTSAQKNPTAFYLCASSDDSPSDEQYFGPGTRLTVT.

A remark on this clone: One end of the junction does not line up with germline, which may come from a read error. The V and J genes are TRBV5-8 and TRBJ2-7, with D unclear. Germline V CDR1 and CDR2: SGHTS, YDEGEE. This CDR3 spans 13 amino acids. CDR3 in DNA: TGCGCCAGCAGCCCAACTCTCTCCTACGAGCAGTACTTC. Amino acids: CASSPTLSYEQYF.

This chain uses TRBV30 with TRBJ2-7, with 10 bases matching TRBD1. Germline V gives CDR1 GTSNPN, CDR2 SVGIG (reference sequence). The CDR3 is made up of 13 amino acids. The trim removed 7 bases at V and 7 bases at J, leaving 10 bases unmatched. The CDR3 DNA is TGTGCCTCCCGAGGGACAGGGGCCTGGGAGCAGTACTTC. The encoded protein is CASRGTGAWEQYF.

The gene calls are TRBV2 and TRBJ2-7; no clear D gene. The CDR3 is 12 residues long. Germline CDR1 and CDR2: SNHLY and FYNNEI. Trimming shortened V by 8 bases and J by 2 bases, and 10 bases separated the two germline ends. The CDR3 nucleotides are TGTGCCAGCCGGGTAGACCCCTACGAGCAGTACTTC. It is translated as CASRVDPYEQYF.

V gene TRBV7-3 combines with J gene TRBJ2-3; no reliable D call. Trimming removed 3 bases at V and 5 bases at J, with 12 bases between. Germline loops: CDR1 SGHTA, CDR2 FQGTGA. This CDR3 region has 14 residues. The CDR3 protein is CASSFTPGRDTQYF. Written as DNA, the CDR3 is TGTGCCAGCAGCTTCACACCGGGCCGAGATACGCAGTATTTT.

V usage is TRBV6-6 and J usage is TRBJ2-2; 9 bases fit TRBD1. After removal of 4 bases from V and 3 bases from J, the junction contained 3 bases not matched to a gene. The CDR3 loop spans 15 amino acids. The germline V gene has CDR1 MNHNY and CDR2 SVGAGI (reference sequence). CDR3 in amino acids: CASSSGTGYTGELFF. CDR3 coding DNA: TGTGCCAGCAGTTCCGGGACAGGGTACACCGGGGAGCTGTTTTTT.

The count of this clone is one. The gene calls are TRBV6-1 and TRBJ2-2; tentatively, D is TRBD2 (6 bases). The CDR3 spans 12 residues. Germline V lookup: CDR1 MNHNS, CDR2 SASEGT. Trimming took off 11 bases at V and 6 bases at J, with 13 bases between the two ends. The CDR3, as DNA: TGTGCCGTCTTCGGGAGTCCCGGGGAGCTGTTTTTT. It encodes CAVFGSPGELFF.

The chain links TRBV4-1 to TRBJ2-5; D might be TRBD2 (6 bases). Looked up from germline, CDR1 is MGHRA and CDR2 is YSYEKL. V lost 4 bases to trimming and J lost 5 bases, with 14 bases between them. The CDR3 spans 14 residues. The CDR3: CASSRTIRGETQYF. The CDR3 region has the DNA TGCGCCAGCAGCCGCACGATCCGGGGGGAGACCCAGTACTTC.

The genes are TRBV11-2 and TRBJ2-2; 11 nucleotides line up with TRBD2. The CDR3 has 16 residues. Trimming cost V 5 bases and J 7 bases; bases outside gene matches: 9. Germline values: CDR1 SGHAT, CDR2 FQNNGV. CDR3 sequence reads: CASSHSGRAGSGELFF. DNA for the CDR3: TGTGCCAGCAGCCATAGCGGGAGGGCCGGGAGCGGGGAGCTGTTTTTT.

About this clone: In the same sample, other DNA sequences code for this CDR3. The chain couples TRBV6-6 to TRBJ2-3; D is uncertain. This CDR3 has 12 residues. Germline V CDR1 and CDR2: MNHNY, SVGAGI (reference sequence). Trimming removed 8 bases from V and 2 bases from J, with 8 bases in between. In DNA form, the CDR3 reads TGTGCCAGCGGGCCTCCCACAGATACGCAGTATTTT. As protein: CASGPPTDTQYF.

This clone was seen a few times. The chain uses TRBV10-3 and TRBJ1-1, with D possibly TRBD1 on 5 matching bases. The germline CDR1 and CDR2 sequences are ENHRY and SYGVKD. This CDR3 has 12 residues. The V and J ends lost 6 bases and 1 base respectively, with 6 bases between them. Here the CDR3 reads CAIRTGNTEAFF. DNA for the CDR3: TGTGCCATCAGAACAGGGAACACTGAAGCTTTCTTT.

The count of this clone is one. The chain uses TRBV6-5 and TRBJ2-2; D is perhaps TRBD2 (5 bases). CDR1 and CDR2 from the germline V gene are MNHEY and SVGAGI. The CDR3 covers 15 residues. Deletions cut 2 bases from V and 6 bases from J, with 13 bases between. CDR3 sequence reads: CASSYLTGGAGELFF. In DNA form, the CDR3 reads TGTGCCAGCAGTTACCTGACCGGAGGTGCCGGGGAGCTGTTTTTT.

CDR3 bases: TGTGCCAGCAGCTTAGATCCTTGGGGGGGCTACGAGCAGTACTTC. It yields the protein CASSLDPWGGYEQYF. V is TRBV11-2 and J is TRBJ2-7; TRBD2 aligns across 7 bases. The junction had 5 bases not matched to a gene; V was cut back by 0 bases and J by 3 bases. CDR1 and CDR2 (germline): SGHAT, FQNNGV. The CDR3 consists of 15 residues.

V gene TRBV20-1 combines with J gene TRBJ2-2; D ambiguous. The CDR3 covers 11 residues. The germline V and J ends were trimmed by 6 bases and 6 bases, with 8 bases remaining between them. Germline CDR1 DFQATT, CDR2 SNEGSKA (reference sequence). The CDR3 here is CSATVAGELFF. Here the CDR3 DNA reads TGCAGTGCCACAGTGGCCGGGGAGCTGTTTTTT.

The V gene is TRBV30, the J gene TRBJ2-7; D gene uncertain. V dropped 0 bases and J dropped 4 bases, with 7 bases sitting between them. The CDR3 is 12 residues long. Germline V CDR1 and CDR2: GTSNPN, SVGIG (reference sequence). Written as DNA, the CDR3 is TGTGCCTGGAGTGTAGTGAGGTACGAGCAGTACTTC. Its protein is CAWSVVRYEQYF.

This clone was seen just once. The chain carries TRBV15 and TRBJ2-5; D unresolved. Between the trimmed V and J ends, which lost 4 bases and 1 base, there was a span of 7 bases. The germline gives CDR1 LNHNV, CDR2 YYDKDF (reference sequence). The length of the CDR3 is 13 residues. CDR3 residues: CATSTGFQETQYF. CDR3 sequence (DNA): TGTGCCACCAGCACCGGCTTCCAAGAGACCCAGTACTTC.

This clone occurred once. V usage is TRBV7-3 and J usage is TRBJ1-1; D may be TRBD1 (6 bases). The CDR3 extends over 13 amino acids. Germline V lookup: CDR1 SGHTA, CDR2 FQGTGA. Trimming took 5 bases from V and 5 from J, leaving 12 bases between them. CDR3 bases: TGTGCCAGCAGCGCCACAGGGCTAACTGAAGCTTTCTTT. It yields the protein CASSATGLTEAFF.